The rows below give T cell receptor beta chains drawn from one sample of a study of cytomegalovirus exposure and HLA in healthy donors. Clones were read by immunoSEQ multiplex PCR, and TCRdb kept only the in-frame ones, dropping some. This table holds hundreds of thousands of clones, over 65% found once. The sample consisted of PBMCs. The receptors were sampled from a man aged 18-30 years in good health and CMV-seronegative. The CDR3 runs from the conserved cysteine through the conserved F or W. The D gene is left open where the match is weak. Clone size is stated in some rows and not others, as once, few, many or a class when expanded.

V gene: TRBV15; D gene: .; J gene: TRBJ1-2; clone size: .; CDR3 protein: CATSRPPSGTAGYGYTF; CDR3 DNA: TGTGCCACCAGCAGACCTCCGAGCGGGACGGCCGGCTATGGCTACACCTTC
V gene: TRBV15; D gene: TRBD2; J gene: TRBJ2-4; clone size: .; CDR3 protein: CATSRDLASGLAKNIQYF; CDR3 DNA: TGTGCCACCAGCAGAGATCTGGCTAGCGGACTAGCCAAAAACATTCAGTACTTC
V gene: TRBV7-9; D gene: .; J gene: TRBJ2-7; clone size: .; CDR3 protein: CASSLVAGFYEQYF; CDR3 DNA: TGTGCCAGCAGCTTAGTGGCAGGGTTCTACGAGCAGTACTTC
V gene: TRBV28; D gene: .; J gene: TRBJ2-7; clone size: few; CDR3 protein: CASRAGSSDYEQYF; CDR3 DNA: TGTGCCAGCAGGGCGGGCAGCTCTGACTACGAGCAGTACTTC
V gene: TRBV10-3; D gene: .; J gene: TRBJ1-4; clone size: .; CDR3 protein: CAIRLTTHPNEKLFF; CDR3 DNA: TGTGCCATCAGGCTCACAACACATCCTAATGAAAAACTGTTTTTT
V gene: TRBV7-9; D gene: TRBD1; J gene: TRBJ1-2; clone size: .; CDR3 protein: CSSSLPPGTGKSNYGYTF; CDR3 DNA: TGTTCCAGCAGCTTACCTCCCGGGACAGGGAAATCTAACTATGGCTACACCTTC
V gene: TRBV27; D gene: .; J gene: TRBJ2-1; clone size: .; CDR3 protein: CASSLGGFDGSYNEQFF; CDR3 DNA: TGTGCCAGCAGTTTAGGAGGGTTTGACGGGTCGTACAATGAGCAGTTCTTC
V gene: TRBV27; D gene: TRBD1; J gene: TRBJ1-5; clone size: .; CDR3 protein: CASRGTGANQPQHF; CDR3 DNA: TGTGCCAGCAGGGGGACAGGGGCCAATCAGCCCCAGCATTTT
V gene: TRBV7-6; D gene: .; J gene: TRBJ2-7; clone size: .; CDR3 protein: CARSLARGNEQYF; CDR3 DNA: TGTGCCCGCAGCTTAGCTCGCGGAAACGAGCAGTACTTC
V gene: TRBV11-2; D gene: TRBD2; J gene: TRBJ2-7; clone size: .; CDR3 protein: CASSLGLAGGLREQYF; CDR3 DNA: TGTGCCAGCAGCTTGGGACTAGCGGGAGGACTTAGGGAGCAGTACTTC
V gene: TRBV6-1; D gene: .; J gene: TRBJ2-3; clone size: .; CDR3 protein: CASSEGWRGRYTDTQYF; CDR3 DNA: TGTGCCAGCAGTGAAGGGTGGAGGGGGCGTTACACAGATACGCAGTATTTT
V gene: TRBV30; D gene: .; J gene: TRBJ2-1; clone size: few; CDR3 protein: CAWSVIYGVDNEQFF; CDR3 DNA: TGTGCCTGGAGTGTAATATACGGGGTAGACAATGAGCAGTTCTTC
V gene: TRBV27; D gene: TRBD2; J gene: TRBJ2-1; clone size: .; CDR3 protein: CASKLTSGPFYNEQFF; CDR3 DNA: TGTGCCAGCAAATTGACTAGCGGGCCCTTTTACAATGAGCAGTTCTTC
V gene: TRBV28; D gene: TRBD1; J gene: TRBJ1-2; clone size: .; CDR3 protein: CASNPSRRTGGYYGYTF; CDR3 DNA: TGTGCCAGCAACCCCTCCCGCCGGACAGGGGGCTACTATGGCTACACCTTC
V gene: TRBV29-1; D gene: .; J gene: TRBJ2-3; clone size: few; CDR3 protein: CSVAGPPHDTQYF; CDR3 DNA: TGCAGCGTCGCGGGGCCGCCTCATGATACGCAGTATTTT
V gene: TRBV7-8; D gene: .; J gene: TRBJ2-7; clone size: .; CDR3 protein: CASSPRTDEQYF; CDR3 DNA: TGTGCCAGCAGCCCGCGGACAGACGAGCAGTACTTC
V gene: TRBV11-1; D gene: .; J gene: TRBJ1-3; clone size: .; CDR3 protein: CASSDDGRGNTIYF; CDR3 DNA: TGTGCCAGCAGCGACGACGGAAGAGGGAACACCATATATTTT
V gene: TRBV7-2; D gene: .; J gene: TRBJ1-5; clone size: .; CDR3 protein: CASSLVGANNQPQHF; CDR3 DNA: TGTGCCAGCAGCTTAGTGGGGGCCAACAATCAGCCCCAGCATTTT
V gene: TRBV5-1; D gene: .; J gene: TRBJ1-4; clone size: .; CDR3 protein: CASSLVGKPNEKLFF; CDR3 DNA: TGCGCCAGCAGCTTGGTCGGGAAACCTAATGAAAAACTGTTTTTT
V gene: TRBV7-2; D gene: .; J gene: TRBJ2-7; clone size: once; CDR3 protein: CASSEGLPSYEQYF; CDR3 DNA: TGTGCCAGCAGCGAAGGACTACCCTCCTACGAGCAGTACTTC
V gene: TRBV30; D gene: .; J gene: TRBJ2-7; clone size: .; CDR3 protein: CAWREGNTYEQYF; CDR3 DNA: TGTGCCTGGAGAGAGGGTAACACCTACGAGCAGTACTTC
V gene: TRBV28; D gene: .; J gene: TRBJ1-2; clone size: .; CDR3 protein: CASSPPDYGYTF; CDR3 DNA: TGTGCCAGCAGTCCCCCGGACTATGGCTACACCTTC
V gene: TRBV7-9; D gene: .; J gene: TRBJ2-7; clone size: .; CDR3 protein: CSSSPTSIHEQYF; CDR3 DNA: TGTTCCAGCAGCCCCACTAGTATCCACGAGCAGTACTTC
V gene: TRBV7-9; D gene: .; J gene: TRBJ2-3; clone size: .; CDR3 protein: CASSPHSVVTDTQYF; CDR3 DNA: TGTGCCAGCAGCCCCCACTCGGTGGTCACAGATACGCAGTATTTT
V gene: TRBV9; D gene: .; J gene: TRBJ2-4; clone size: .; CDR3 protein: CASSVGQVSDIQYF; CDR3 DNA: TGTGCCAGCAGCGTAGGTCAGGTGTCGGACATTCAGTACTTC
V gene: TRBV11-3; D gene: TRBD2; J gene: TRBJ2-7; clone size: .; CDR3 protein: CASSYMREGYEQYF; CDR3 DNA: TGTGCCAGCAGCTATATGAGGGAGGGTTACGAGCAGTACTTC
V gene: TRBV27; D gene: TRBD2; J gene: TRBJ2-3; clone size: .; CDR3 protein: CASSRLAATPDTQYF; CDR3 DNA: TGTGCCAGCAGTAGACTAGCGGCCACCCCAGATACGCAGTATTTT
V gene: TRBV28; D gene: TRBD2; J gene: TRBJ2-1; clone size: .; CDR3 protein: CASSWPAGDEQFF; CDR3 DNA: TGTGCCAGCAGTTGGCCAGCGGGAGATGAGCAGTTCTTC
V gene: TRBV20-1; D gene: .; J gene: TRBJ2-7; clone size: .; CDR3 protein: CSAWRGSEQYF; CDR3 DNA: TGCAGTGCATGGAGGGGTTCCGAGCAGTACTTC
V gene: TRBV5-1; D gene: .; J gene: TRBJ2-7; clone size: .; CDR3 protein: CASSLATGGAYEQYF; CDR3 DNA: TGCGCCAGCAGCTTGGCCACTGGGGGCGCGTACGAGCAGTACTTC
V gene: TRBV19; D gene: .; J gene: TRBJ2-7; clone size: .; CDR3 protein: CASNDGTEDYEQYF; CDR3 DNA: TGTGCCAGTAACGACGGGACGGAGGACTACGAGCAGTACTTC
V gene: TRBV12-5; D gene: .; J gene: TRBJ2-5; clone size: once; CDR3 protein: CASGLDPRVGGRETQYF; CDR3 DNA: TGTGCTAGTGGTTTGGACCCCCGTGTAGGGGGACGGGAGACCCAGTACTTC
V gene: TRBV11-2; D gene: TRBD1; J gene: TRBJ1-5; clone size: .; CDR3 protein: CASSLRTGDSNQPQHF; CDR3 DNA: TGTGCCAGCAGCTTACGGACAGGGGATAGCAATCAGCCCCAGCATTTT
V gene: TRBV7-3; D gene: TRBD1; J gene: TRBJ2-3; clone size: .; CDR3 protein: CASSTGTGGSLDTQYF; CDR3 DNA: TGTGCCAGCAGCACCGGGACAGGGGGCTCTCTAGATACGCAGTATTTT
V gene: TRBV6-1; D gene: .; J gene: TRBJ2-3; clone size: .; CDR3 protein: CASSYYRATDTQYF; CDR3 DNA: TGTGCCAGCAGTTATTACAGGGCCACAGATACGCAGTATTTT
V gene: TRBV27; D gene: .; J gene: TRBJ2-3; clone size: .; CDR3 protein: CASSPLLQGKDTQYF; CDR3 DNA: TGTGCCAGCAGTCCATTATTACAGGGAAAAGATACGCAGTATTTT
V gene: TRBV11-2; D gene: .; J gene: TRBJ2-7; clone size: .; CDR3 protein: CASSSPGHNYEQYF; CDR3 DNA: TGTGCCAGCAGCTCACCGGGACACAACTACGAGCAGTACTTC
V gene: TRBV13; D gene: TRBD1; J gene: TRBJ1-4; clone size: .; CDR3 protein: CASSLTGGNEKLFF; CDR3 DNA: TGTGCCAGCAGCTTAACAGGGGGGAATGAAAAACTGTTTTTT
V gene: TRBV5-4; D gene: TRBD1; J gene: TRBJ2-1; clone size: few; CDR3 protein: CASSTRTGPYNEQFF; CDR3 DNA: TGTGCCAGCAGCACTAGGACAGGACCCTACAATGAGCAGTTCTTC
V gene: TRBV6-5; D gene: .; J gene: TRBJ2-1; clone size: .; CDR3 protein: CALPGENNEQFF; CDR3 DNA: TGTGCCCTCCCGGGAGAAAACAATGAGCAGTTCTTC
V gene: TRBV10-3; D gene: .; J gene: TRBJ2-1; clone size: .; CDR3 protein: CAISGAFGGSSYNEQFF; CDR3 DNA: TGTGCCATCAGTGGGGCCTTTGGGGGGAGCTCCTACAATGAGCAGTTCTTC